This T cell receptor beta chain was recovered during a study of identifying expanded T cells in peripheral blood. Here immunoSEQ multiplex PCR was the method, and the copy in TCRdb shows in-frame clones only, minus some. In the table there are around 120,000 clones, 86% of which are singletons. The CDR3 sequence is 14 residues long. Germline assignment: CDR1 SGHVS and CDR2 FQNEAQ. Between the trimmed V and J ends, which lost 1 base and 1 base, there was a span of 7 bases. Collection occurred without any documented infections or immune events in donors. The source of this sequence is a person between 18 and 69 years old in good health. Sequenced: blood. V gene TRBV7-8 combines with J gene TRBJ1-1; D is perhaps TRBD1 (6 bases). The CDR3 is CASSLGRGNTEAFF. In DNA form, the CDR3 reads TGTGCCAGCAGCTTAGGCAGGGGGAACACTGAAGCTTTCTTT.